One T cell receptor (beta chain) is described in this entry. A read error may account for a junction end that differs from germline. CDR3 length equals 10 residues. CDR1 is DFQATT and CDR2 is SNEGSKA in the germline V gene (reference sequence). In the PCR, 60 Vbeta and 13 Jbeta primers were used. TCRdb keeps only in-frame clones here, not all; method: immunoSEQ multiplex PCR. The table includes more than 85,000 clones, about 81% detected once. The data belong to a study of cytomegalovirus exposure and HLA in healthy donors. Sequenced material: PBMCs. This sequence joins TRBV20-1 and TRBJ2-5; TRBD2 agrees at 7 bases. This clonotype was obtained from a man aged 30-40 years in good health and CMV-seronegative. The CDR3 loop is CSALAETQHF. Here the CDR3 DNA reads TGCAGTGCCCTAGCGGAGACCCAGCACTTC.